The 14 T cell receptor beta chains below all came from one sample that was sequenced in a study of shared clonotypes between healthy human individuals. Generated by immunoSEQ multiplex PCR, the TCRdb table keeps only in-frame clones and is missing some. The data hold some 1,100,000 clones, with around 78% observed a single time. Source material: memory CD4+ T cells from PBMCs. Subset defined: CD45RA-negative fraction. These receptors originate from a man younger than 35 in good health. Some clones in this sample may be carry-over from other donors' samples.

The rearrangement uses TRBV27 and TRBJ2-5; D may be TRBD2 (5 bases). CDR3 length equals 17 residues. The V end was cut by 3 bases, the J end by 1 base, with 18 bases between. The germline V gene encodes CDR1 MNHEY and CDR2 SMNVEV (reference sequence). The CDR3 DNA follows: TGTGCCAGCAGTTTGGCGGGCCGTCGTAGACCCCAAGAGACCCAGTACTTC. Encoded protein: CASSLAGRRRPQETQYF.

The CDR3 protein is CASSSSGVAGANVLTF. CDR3 DNA: TGTGCCAGTAGTTCCTCAGGGGTTGCGGGGGCCAACGTCCTGACTTTC. The rearrangement uses TRBV19 and TRBJ2-6, with TRBD1 as a possible D gene (6 bases). V was clipped by 5 bases and J by 4 bases, with 15 bases between them. Germline-derived CDR1 and CDR2 are LNHDA and SQIVND (reference sequence). The CDR3 has 16 amino acids.

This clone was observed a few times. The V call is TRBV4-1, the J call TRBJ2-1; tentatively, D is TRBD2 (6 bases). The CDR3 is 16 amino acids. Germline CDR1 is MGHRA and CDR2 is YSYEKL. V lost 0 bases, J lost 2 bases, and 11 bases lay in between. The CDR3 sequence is CASSQDWRRAYNEQFF. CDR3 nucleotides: TGCGCCAGCAGCCAAGATTGGAGGAGGGCCTACAATGAGCAGTTCTTC.

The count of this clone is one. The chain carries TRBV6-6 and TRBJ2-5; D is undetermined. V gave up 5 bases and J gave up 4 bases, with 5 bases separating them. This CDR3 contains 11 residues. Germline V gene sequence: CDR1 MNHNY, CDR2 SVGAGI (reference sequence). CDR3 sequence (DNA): TGTGCCAGCAGTAACCTAGAGACCCAGTACTTC. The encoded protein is CASSNLETQYF.

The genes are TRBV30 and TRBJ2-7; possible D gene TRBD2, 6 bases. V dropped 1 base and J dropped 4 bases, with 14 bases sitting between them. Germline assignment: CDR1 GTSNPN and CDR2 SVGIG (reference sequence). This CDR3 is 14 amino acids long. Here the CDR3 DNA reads TGTGCCTGGAGTGGTCGCGGGCGGGATTACGAGCAGTACTTC. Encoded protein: CAWSGRGRDYEQYF.

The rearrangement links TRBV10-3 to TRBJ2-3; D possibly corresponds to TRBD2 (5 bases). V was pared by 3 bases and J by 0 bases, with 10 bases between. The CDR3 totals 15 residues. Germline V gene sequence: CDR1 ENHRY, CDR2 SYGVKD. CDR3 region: CAISDVTISTDTQYF. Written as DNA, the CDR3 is TGTGCCATCAGTGATGTGACTATCAGCACAGATACGCAGTATTTT.

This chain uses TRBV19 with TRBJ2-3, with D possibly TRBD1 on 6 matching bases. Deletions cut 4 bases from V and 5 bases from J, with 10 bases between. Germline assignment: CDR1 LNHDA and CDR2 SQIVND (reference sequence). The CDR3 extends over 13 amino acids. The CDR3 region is CASSRTDGDTQYF. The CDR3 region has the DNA TGTGCCAGTAGTAGGACAGATGGAGATACGCAGTATTTT.

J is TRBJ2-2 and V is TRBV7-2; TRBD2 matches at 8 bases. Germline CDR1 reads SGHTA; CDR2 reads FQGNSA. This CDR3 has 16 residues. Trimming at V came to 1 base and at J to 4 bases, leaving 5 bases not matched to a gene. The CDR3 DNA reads TGTGCCAGCAGCTTAGTTGGTAGCGGGGCCACCGGGGAGCTGTTTTTT. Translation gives CASSLVGSGATGELFF.

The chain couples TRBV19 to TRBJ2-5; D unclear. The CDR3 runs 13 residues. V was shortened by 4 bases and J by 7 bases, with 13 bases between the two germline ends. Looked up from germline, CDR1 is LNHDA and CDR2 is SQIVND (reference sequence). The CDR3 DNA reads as TGTGCCAGTAGTAACAGCGCAGCAGGGACCCAGTACTTC. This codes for CASSNSAAGTQYF.

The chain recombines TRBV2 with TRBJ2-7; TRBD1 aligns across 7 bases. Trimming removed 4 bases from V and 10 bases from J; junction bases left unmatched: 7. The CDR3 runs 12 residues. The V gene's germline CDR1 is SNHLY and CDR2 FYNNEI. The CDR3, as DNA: TGTGCCAGCAGTGTGTACAGGGGAAGTCAGTACTTC. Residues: CASSVYRGSQYF.

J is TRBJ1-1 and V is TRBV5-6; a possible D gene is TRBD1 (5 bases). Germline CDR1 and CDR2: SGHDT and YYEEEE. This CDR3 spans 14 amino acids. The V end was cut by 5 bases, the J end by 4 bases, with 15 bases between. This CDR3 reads CASRLGVVTTEAFF. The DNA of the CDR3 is TGTGCCAGCAGGCTAGGGGTTGTCACCACTGAAGCTTTCTTT.

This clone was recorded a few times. CDR3 loop: CASSPGANVLTF. The CDR3 DNA sequence: TGTGCCAGCAGCCCCGGGGCCAACGTCCTGACTTTC. V is TRBV5-4 and J is TRBJ2-6; D unclear. Germline V gives CDR1 SGHNT, CDR2 YYREEE (reference sequence). Trimming removed 4 bases at V and 4 bases at J, with 3 bases between. The CDR3 runs to 12 residues.

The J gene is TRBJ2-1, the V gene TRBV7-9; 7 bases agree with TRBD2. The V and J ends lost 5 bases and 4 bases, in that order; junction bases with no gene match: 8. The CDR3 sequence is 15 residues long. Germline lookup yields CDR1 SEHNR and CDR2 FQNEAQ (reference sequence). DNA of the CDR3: TGTGCCAGCAGCCTGACGCTAGCGGATTACAATGAGCAGTTCTTC. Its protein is CASSLTLADYNEQFF.

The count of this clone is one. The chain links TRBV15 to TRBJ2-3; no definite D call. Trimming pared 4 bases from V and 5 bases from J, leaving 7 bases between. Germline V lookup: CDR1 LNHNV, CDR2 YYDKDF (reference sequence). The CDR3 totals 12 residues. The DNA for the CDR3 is TGTGCCACCAGCACAGCTTTAGATACGCAGTATTTT. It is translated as CATSTALDTQYF.